These 20 T cell receptor beta chains were all obtained from the same sample, sequenced in a study of metastatic and nonmetastatic thyroid tumors. TCRdb called clones again from the PCR reads with MiXCR. The sample shows around 50,000 clones, 22% of them seen only once. No treatment had been given to any patient before thyroid surgery. Sequenced: blood. The receptor set was obtained from a male donor with papillary thyroid cancer or a benign thyroid nodule (not recorded which). Some clones in this sample may be carry-over from other donors' samples.

By share, this clone ranks as medium-sized (0.01 to 0.1%). The V and J genes are TRBV2 and TRBJ1-3; D ambiguous. In germline, CDR1 is SNHLY, CDR2 FYNNEI. Trimming took off 8 bases at V and 0 bases at J, with 8 bases between the two ends. The CDR3 has 13 amino acids. The CDR3 DNA sequence: TGTGCCAGCGGGTACAGCTCTGGAAACACCATATATTTT. It codes for CASGYSSGNTIYF.

CDR3 sequence: CASSQMDGSYEQYF. The DNA for the CDR3 is TGCGCCAGCAGCCAGATGGACGGATCCTACGAGCAGTACTTC. The V call is TRBV4-1, the J call TRBJ2-7, with D uncertain. Germline assignment: CDR1 MGHRA and CDR2 YSYEKL. CDR3 length: 14 residues. With 3 bases removed from V and 1 base from J, the gap between germline ends came to 10 bases.

The rearrangement joins TRBV11-2 to TRBJ2-2; no reliable D call. The V end lost 0 bases, the J end lost 3 bases, and 17 bases lay between the germline ends. Germline assignment: CDR1 SGHAT and CDR2 FQNNGV. The length of the CDR3 is 18 residues. CDR3 region: CASSLDHKGIKYTGELFF. The CDR3 DNA reads as TGTGCCAGCAGCTTAGATCATAAGGGAATAAAATACACCGGGGAGCTGTTTTTT. Together with reference TRBV11-2 and TRBJ2-2, the CDR3 gives the full variable domain: EAGVAQSPRYKIIEKRQSVAFWCNPISGHATLYWYQQILGQGPKLLIQFQNNGVVDDSQLPKDRFSAERLKGVDSTLKIQPAKLEDSAVYLCASSLDHKGIKYTGELFFGEGSRLTVL.

The rearrangement links TRBV3-1 to TRBJ2-1; 9 bases agree with TRBD2. V shed 4 bases and J 4 bases; nucleotides not matched to a gene: 8. The CDR3 extends over 16 amino acids. Germline loops: CDR1 LGHDT, CDR2 YNNKEL (reference sequence). The CDR3 region is CASSPRVAGVYNEQFF. The CDR3 DNA follows: TGTGCCAGCAGCCCGAGGGTAGCGGGAGTTTACAATGAGCAGTTCTTC.

The table lists this clone with many counts. The chain joins TRBV10-1 to TRBJ2-1, with TRBD1 matching 7 bases. Losses at the gene ends were 2 bases for V and 4 bases for J; bases not matched to a gene: 8. The CDR3 has 16 residues. Germline-derived CDR1 and CDR2 are WNHNN and SYGVQD (reference sequence). The CDR3 sequence: CASSETGTAKYNEQFF. The CDR3 nucleotides read TGCGCCAGCAGTGAGACCGGGACAGCTAAATACAATGAGCAGTTCTTC.

This clone was detected many times. The chain's CDR3 is CASSSTEPNQPQHF. As DNA, the CDR3 is TGTGCCAGCAGTAGTACAGAACCCAATCAGCCCCAGCATTTT. This chain uses TRBV6-1 with TRBJ1-5, with no clear D. The germline V gene has CDR1 MNHNS and CDR2 SASEGT. Trimming took off 5 bases at V and 3 bases at J, with 11 bases between the two ends. This CDR3 region has 14 residues.

There are many counts of this clone. The V and J genes are TRBV5-1 and TRBJ2-3; 11 nucleotides agree with TRBD2. V lost 0 bases to trimming and J lost 0 bases; unmatched junction nucleotides: 6. Germline CDR1 is SGHRS and CDR2 is YFSETQ. The CDR3 loop spans 18 amino acids. The CDR3 protein is CASSLGLAGGASTDTQYF. For the CDR3, the DNA is TGCGCCAGCAGCTTGGGCCTAGCGGGGGGCGCTAGCACAGATACGCAGTATTTT. The full variable domain, rest sourced from reference TRBV5-1 and TRBJ2-3, is KAGVTQTPRYLIKTRGQQVTLSCSPISGHRSVSWYQQTPGQGLQFLFEYFSETQRNKGNFPGRFSGRQFSNSRSEMNVSTLELGDSALYLCASSLGLAGGASTDTQYFGPGTRLTVL.

This clone was seen repeatedly, ten times or more. This rearrangement joins TRBV3-1 to TRBJ2-3; 13 bases map to TRBD2. The germline gives CDR1 LGHDT, CDR2 YNNKEL (reference sequence). The CDR3 contains 17 residues. The trim removed 4 bases at V and 0 bases at J, leaving 4 bases unmatched. Here the CDR3 DNA reads TGTGCCAGCAGCCCGCAGGGACTAGCGGGGAGCACAGATACGCAGTATTTT. This codes for CASSPQGLAGSTDTQYF.

V is TRBV20-1 and J is TRBJ2-1; 9 bases align to TRBD2. V shed 1 base and J 5 bases; nucleotides not matched to a gene: 3. The CDR3 is made up of 14 amino acids. Per germline, CDR1 DFQATT and CDR2 SNEGSKA (reference sequence). The CDR3 here is CSARGTSVDNEQFF. CDR3 coding DNA: TGCAGTGCTAGAGGGACTAGCGTCGACAATGAGCAGTTCTTC.

In its sample, this clone was seen many times. The rearrangement joins TRBV7-8 to TRBJ1-5; D call uncertain. The CDR3 runs 16 residues. Germline CDR1 and CDR2: SGHVS and FQNEAQ. The V and J ends lost 3 bases and 0 bases respectively, with 12 bases between them. CDR3 sequence (DNA): TGTGCCAGCAGCTTTGGATCTACTTATAGCAATCAGCCCCAGCATTTT. Amino acid sequence: CASSFGSTYSNQPQHF.

This clone was counted many times. J is TRBJ1-5 and V is TRBV2; D is uncertain. This CDR3 region has 15 residues. Germline values: CDR1 SNHLY, CDR2 FYNNEI. V was shortened by 0 bases and J by 4 bases, with 10 bases between the two germline ends. The CDR3 sequence is CASSEAGRSNQPQHF. The CDR3 bases are TGTGCCAGCAGTGAAGCAGGTAGGAGTAATCAGCCCCAGCATTTT.

This sequence joins TRBV20-1 and TRBJ2-5; 10 bases are shared with TRBD1. The CDR3 length is 15 residues. After removal of 0 bases from V and 5 bases from J, the junction contained 6 bases not matched to a gene. The germline V gene has CDR1 DFQATT and CDR2 SNEGSKA (reference sequence). The CDR3 DNA reads TGCAGTGCTAGAGAGGGGACAGGGGTTCGGGAGACCCAGTACTTC. Translated, it gives CSAREGTGVRETQYF.

This clone showed up many times. CDR3 residues: CASSANPGNLGTDTQYF. CDR3 DNA sequence: TGTGCCAGCAGCGCCAACCCAGGGAATTTGGGTACAGATACGCAGTATTTT. The chain employs TRBV2 and TRBJ2-3; possibly TRBD1 for D (5 bases). Germline assignment: CDR1 SNHLY and CDR2 FYNNEI. The CDR3 is 17 residues long. Deletions cut 6 bases from V and 3 bases from J, with 22 bases between.

In this sample, this clone turned up many times. The chain carries TRBV6-1 and TRBJ2-7, with D tentatively TRBD1 or TRBD2 (5 bases each). The germline gives CDR1 MNHNS, CDR2 SASEGT. The CDR3 is 13 residues long. V shed 4 bases and J shed 4 bases, with 11 bases lying between them. Here the CDR3 DNA reads TGTGCCAGCAGTGTGAGGGACCTTTACGAGCAGTACTTC. Translation: CASSVRDLYEQYF.

In nucleotides, the CDR3 is TGTGCCAGCAGCCCCGAACGGGACAGCTCCTACGAGCAGTACTTC. The encoded protein is CASSPERDSSYEQYF. The chain uses TRBV7-8 and TRBJ2-7; TRBD1 aligns across 7 bases. Germline trimming cut 5 bases from V and 0 bases from J; bases unmatched to any gene: 7. This CDR3 has 15 residues. Germline V lookup: CDR1 SGHVS, CDR2 FQNEAQ.

Ten or more counts support this clone. J is TRBJ1-4 and V is TRBV12-3 or TRBV12-4; 7 bases line up with TRBD1. The CDR3 sequence is 15 residues long. The trim removed 6 bases at V and 8 bases at J, leaving 12 bases unmatched. CDR3 sequence reads: CASSPAGGGKEKLFF. The CDR3, as DNA: TGTGCCAGCAGCCCCGCAGGGGGAGGAAAAGAAAAACTGTTTTTT.

This clone was detected only a few times. The V gene is TRBV6-2 or TRBV6-3, the J gene TRBJ2-7, with D possibly TRBD1 on 5 matching bases. The germline V and J ends were trimmed by 6 bases and 0 bases, with 15 bases remaining between them. This CDR3 is built from 15 residues. The germline V gene has CDR1 MNHEY and CDR2 SVGEGT. CDR3 loop: CASSGYRWSSYEQYF. The DNA of the CDR3 is TGTGCCAGCAGCGGATACAGGTGGTCCTCCTACGAGCAGTACTTC.

This chain joins TRBV6-5 and TRBJ1-1; D possibly corresponds to TRBD1 (5 bases). The CDR3 covers 18 residues. Germline CDR1 reads MNHEY; CDR2 reads SVGAGI. Trimming shortened V by 0 bases and J by 4 bases, and 21 bases separated the two germline ends. CDR3 nucleotide sequence: TGTGCCAGCAGTTACTCGAAGGGACCCCCGCCTTGGGGCACTGAAGCTTTCTTT. It codes for CASSYSKGPPPWGTEAFF.

The rearrangement joins TRBV15 to TRBJ2-7, with TRBD2 identical over 7 bases. The CDR3 extends over 13 amino acids. Per the germline V gene, CDR1 is LNHNV and CDR2 is YYDKDF (reference sequence). With V trimmed by 0 bases and J by 13 bases, 9 bases remained unmatched. The chain's CDR3 is CATSRDSSAGRYF. The CDR3 DNA is TGTGCCACCAGCAGAGATAGTTCAGCGGGACGATACTTC. Drawing the rest from reference TRBV15 and TRBJ2-7, the complete variable domain is DAMVIQNPRYQVTQFGKPVTLSCSQTLNHNVMYWYQQKSSQAPKLLFHYYDKDFNNEADTPDNFQSRRPNTSFCFLDIRSPGLGDTAMYLCATSRDSSAGRYFGPGTRLTVT.

The count of this clone is one. The DNA of the CDR3 is TGTGCCAGCTCACCACCGAGCCAGGGGGCTGGCTCCTACGAGCAGTACTTC. Protein product: CASSPPSQGAGSYEQYF. The chain has TRBV18 and TRBJ2-7; 8 bases line up with TRBD1. There are 17 residues in the CDR3. Germline lookup yields CDR1 KGHSH and CDR2 LQKENI. Trimming removed 0 bases from V and 0 bases from J; junction bases left unmatched: 7.